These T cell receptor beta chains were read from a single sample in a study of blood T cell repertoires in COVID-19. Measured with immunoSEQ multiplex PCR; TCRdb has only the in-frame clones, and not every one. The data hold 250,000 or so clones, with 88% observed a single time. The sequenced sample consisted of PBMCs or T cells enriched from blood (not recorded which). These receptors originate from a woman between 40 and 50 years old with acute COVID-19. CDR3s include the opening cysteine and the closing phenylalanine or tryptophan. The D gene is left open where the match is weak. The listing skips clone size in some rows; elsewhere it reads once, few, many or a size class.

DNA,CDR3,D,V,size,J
TGTGCCAGCAGCTTGAGAGGAGCGATTCGTGAAAAACTGTTTTTT,CASSLRGAIREKLFF,NA,TRBV11-2,once,TRBJ1-4
TGTGCCAGCAGTGAGGTTAGGGGGGGAACTGAAGCTTTCTTT,CASSEVRGGTEAFF,NA,TRBV2,NA,TRBJ1-1
TGTGCTAGTGGTTTGGCAAAAACACTAGCGGGGGGAAGAGAGACCCAGTACTTC,CASGLAKTLAGGRETQYF,TRBD2,TRBV12-5,NA,TRBJ2-5
TGTGCCAGCAGCTTACTACAGGAAAAACTGTTTTTT,CASSLLQEKLFF,NA,TRBV11-2,NA,TRBJ1-4
TGTGCCAGCAGCTTGGAGCGGTTCCAAGAGACCCAGTACTTC,CASSLERFQETQYF,NA,TRBV5-6,NA,TRBJ2-5
TGCAGCGTTTCGGGACATCAAGTTGGAGAGACCCAGTACTTC,CSVSGHQVGETQYF,NA,TRBV29-1,NA,TRBJ2-5
TGTGCCAGCTCACCGGGGACAGGGGCTGAAAAACTGTTTTTT,CASSPGTGAEKLFF,TRBD1,TRBV18,NA,TRBJ1-4
TGTGCCAGCAGTGAGGCCGCGGGCCTTCCCCAGCATTTT,CASSEAAGLPQHF,NA,TRBV2,NA,TRBJ1-5
TGTGCCAGCAGCTTAGGACAACGGGATAATGAAAAACTGTTTTTT,CASSLGQRDNEKLFF,NA,TRBV11-2,NA,TRBJ1-4
TGTGCCAGCAACCCGGGACTAGCGACCTCGGAGACCCAGTACTTC,CASNPGLATSETQYF,TRBD2,TRBV2,few,TRBJ2-5
TGTGCCAGCACCCCACAACCCGCGAACACCGGGGAGCTGTTTTTT,CASTPQPANTGELFF,NA,TRBV28,NA,TRBJ2-2
TGTGCCAGCAGTACTCGACAGGGGAGGAGCTCTGGGGCCAACGTCCTGACTTTC,CASSTRQGRSSGANVLTF,TRBD1,TRBV28,NA,TRBJ2-6
TGTGCCAGCAGCCCCCCAACAGGGGGTTGCAATCAGCCCCAGCATTTT,CASSPPTGGCNQPQHF,TRBD1,TRBV3-1/TRBV3-2,NA,TRBJ1-5
TGCGCCAGCAGCCAAGACTATAGCGGGGGGACTATCACAGATACGCAGTATTTT,CASSQDYSGGTITDTQYF,TRBD2,TRBV4-1,few,TRBJ2-3
TGTGCCAGCACCCGCGGGGGGATCACAGATACGCAGTATTTT,CASTRGGITDTQYF,TRBD2,TRBV6-6,NA,TRBJ2-3
TGTGCCAGCAGCTTAGCGCCAGGACAGTTGGCTTTCTTT,CASSLAPGQLAFF,NA,TRBV7-2,NA,TRBJ1-1
TGTGCCAGCAGCTCATCGACAGGGTGGGGTGAAAAACTGTTTTTT,CASSSSTGWGEKLFF,TRBD1,TRBV27,few,TRBJ1-4
TGTGCCAGCAGCACCGAGCAGGTCAATGAGCAGTTCTTC,CASSTEQVNEQFF,NA,TRBV3-1/TRBV3-2,NA,TRBJ2-1
TGTGCCACCAGTGGCGGGGCCGGGAACACTGAAGCTTTCTTT,CATSGGAGNTEAFF,NA,TRBV24-1,NA,TRBJ1-1